Below, 12 T cell receptor beta chains from the same sample are listed, as sequenced in a study of cytomegalovirus exposure and HLA in healthy donors. Primers for the PCR totalled 60 Vbeta and 13 Jbeta. Here immunoSEQ multiplex PCR was the method, and the copy in TCRdb shows in-frame clones only, minus some. This table has about 83,000 clones, just under 75% appearing once. The sequencing sample was made of PBMCs. These receptors came from a man between 60 and 75 years old in good health and CMV-seronegative.

This clone appeared a few times. V usage is TRBV6-5 and J usage is TRBJ1-6; weak D call: TRBD1 (5 bases). This CDR3 contains 14 residues. Germline assignment: CDR1 MNHEY and CDR2 SVGAGI. V was clipped by 6 bases and J by 10 bases, with 16 bases between them. This CDR3 reads CASSRQGYESPLHF. In nucleotides, the CDR3 is TGTGCCAGCAGCCGTCAGGGATATGAGTCACCCCTCCACTTT.

The chain has TRBV29-1 and TRBJ2-1; TRBD2 matches at 7 bases. The CDR3 loop spans 14 amino acids. The V gene's germline CDR1 is SQVTM and CDR2 ANQGSEA. V gave up 6 bases and J gave up 6 bases; unmatched junction bases: 11. CDR3 sequence reads: CSVERLATSNEQFF. In nucleotides, the CDR3 is TGCAGCGTCGAACGACTAGCAACTTCCAATGAGCAGTTCTTC.

This clone appeared many times. The rearrangement joins TRBV25-1 to TRBJ2-7; TRBD1 agrees at 9 bases. CDR3 size: 14 residues. Trimming took 8 bases from V and 4 from J; bases not matched to a gene: 9. The germline gives CDR1 MGHDK, CDR2 SYGVNS. CDR3 DNA sequence: TGTGCCAGCGCATCCGGGACAGGGTTGTACGAGCAGTACTTC. Its protein is CASASGTGLYEQYF.

The V and J genes are TRBV7-9 and TRBJ1-6, with D uncertain. Germline V gene sequence: CDR1 SEHNR, CDR2 FQNEAQ (reference sequence). V shed 1 base and J shed 6 bases, with 10 bases lying between them. This CDR3 has 15 residues. DNA for the CDR3: TGTGCCAGCAGCTTAGATCCAGTCATTAATTCACCCCTCCACTTT. Protein product: CASSLDPVINSPLHF.

This clone was observed once. This sequence joins TRBV10-3 and TRBJ2-3; 10 nucleotides match TRBD2. CDR3 length equals 14 residues. V shed 7 bases and J 4 bases; nucleotides not matched to a gene: 5. Per germline, CDR1 ENHRY and CDR2 SYGVKD. CDR3 in amino acids: CAIKAGGSADTQYF. The CDR3 DNA reads TGTGCCATCAAAGCGGGGGGGTCAGCAGATACGCAGTATTTT.

V gene TRBV12-5 combines with J gene TRBJ2-3; 11 bases match TRBD2. The germline V gene encodes CDR1 LGHNT and CDR2 FRNRAP. V was pared by 6 bases and J by 2 bases, with 7 bases of the junction left unmatched. The CDR3 runs 16 residues. The CDR3 reads CASGAPSGGITDTQYF. CDR3 in DNA: TGTGCTAGTGGAGCCCCTAGCGGGGGGATCACAGATACGCAGTATTTT.

This clone was seen a few times. CDR3 nucleotides: TGTGCCAGTAGTCTCCAGGGGGTAAGCACTGAAGCTTTCTTT. This translates into CASSLQGVSTEAFF. J is TRBJ1-1 and V is TRBV19, with 7 bases fitting TRBD1. The V gene end was trimmed by 5 bases and the J gene end by 4 bases; junction bases not matched to a gene: 7. CDR1 is LNHDA and CDR2 is SQIVND in the germline V gene (reference sequence). The CDR3 covers 14 residues.

J is TRBJ2-3 and V is TRBV14, with 11 nucleotides matching TRBD2. Germline V lookup: CDR1 SGHDN, CDR2 FVKESK. The CDR3 contains 16 residues. The V segment lost 0 bases and the J segment 1 base; nucleotides outside the gene matches: 0. CDR3 sequence: CASSQDSGGGTDTQYF. The DNA for the CDR3 is TGTGCCAGCAGCCAAGATAGCGGGGGGGGCACAGATACGCAGTATTTT.

This clone was counted once. J is TRBJ2-7 and V is TRBV30, with 9 bases matching TRBD2. CDR1 and CDR2 (germline): GTSNPN, SVGIG (reference sequence). The CDR3 is 13 residues long. V shed 8 bases and J 4 bases; nucleotides not matched to a gene: 9. The CDR3 protein is CAGDKAGGYEQYF. DNA for the CDR3: TGTGCCGGAGACAAAGCGGGGGGTTACGAGCAGTACTTC.

The chain recombines TRBV6-5 with TRBJ1-5; 7 nucleotides match TRBD1. V gave up 7 bases and J gave up 0 bases; unmatched junction bases: 6. The CDR3 length is 15 residues. The germline gives CDR1 MNHEY, CDR2 SVGAGI. CDR3 residues: CASTSTGYSNQPQHF. The CDR3 bases are TGTGCCAGCACCTCGACAGGGTATAGCAATCAGCCCCAGCATTTT.

The chain joins TRBV6-1 to TRBJ1-1, with 8 bases matching TRBD1. Germline V CDR1 and CDR2: MNHNS, SASEGT. The CDR3 has 15 amino acids. Germline trimming cut 5 bases from V and 0 bases from J; bases unmatched to any gene: 5. As DNA, the CDR3 is TGTGCCAGCAGTACCCGGACAGGGATGAACACTGAAGCTTTCTTT. Protein: CASSTRTGMNTEAFF.

The chain combines TRBV6-1 with TRBJ1-1; TRBD1 might be the D (5 bases). The CDR3 covers 14 residues. V lost 7 bases, J lost 2 bases, and 14 bases lay in between. Germline V gene data show CDR1 as MNHNS and CDR2 as SASEGT. The chain's CDR3 is CASIPTAVNTEAFF. CDR3 nucleotide sequence: TGTGCCAGCATCCCGACAGCCGTAAACACTGAAGCTTTCTTT.